This T cell receptor (beta chain) derives from a study of CD8 T cells in Susac syndrome (dated by TCRdb to the late 2010s). Context from the whole study: Of the Susac syndrome patients who were sequenced, fewer than 10 were in clinical remission while 5 or 6 had clinically active disease. At the time of blood withdrawal, Susac syndrome patients were either therapy-naive, taking corticosteroids (with some also receiving IVIg), or on IVIg alone. The study used repertoire sequencing to test whether antigen drove CD8+ T cell activation and differentiation in Susac syndrome. Here is what the overall study found, with its caveats: The TCR sequencing and HLA analysis was acknowledged to have included a relatively small number of individuals. The CD4+ T cell repertoire of patients with Susac syndrome showed no detectable clonal expansion.

Peripheral blood CD8+ and CD4+ T cells from healthy donors, Susac syndrome patients and multiple sclerosis patients were profiled by high-throughput TCR beta sequencing. The Susac syndrome patients fulfilled recently defined diagnostic criteria for definite or probable disease. CD8+ TEMRA cells were enriched by FACS, while bulk CD8+ and CD4+ T cells were purified by magnetic negative isolation. Blood was collected in EDTA tubes and processed within 24 hours, with PBMCs isolated through density gradient centrifugation. PBMCs intended for TCR sequencing were frozen in liquid nitrogen and were later thawed in a 37 degrees C water bath. Purity of sorted or isolated CD4+, CD8+ and CD8+ TEMRA cells was at least 90%. The CDR3 runs 13 residues from the cysteine to the phenylalanine. The entry retains the CDR3 DNA only, 39 bases that are in frame from base 1. The germline V gene supplies CDR1 MNHNS and CDR2 SASEGT. Trimmed from V: 6 bases; trimmed from J: 6 bases; junction bases lacking a gene match: 5.

This clonotype was seen a handful of times. Its antigen remains unidentified. Within one base of it there is no much larger clone, and no base qualities were kept. RNA was extracted using the RNeasy kit, and about 0.5 to 1 microgram was reverse transcribed with random hexamers. The immunoSEQ multiplex PCR assay, covering 54 Vbeta and 13 Jbeta segments, was used to amplify TCR beta CDR3 regions. PCR amplification bias was corrected using a synthetic template baseline for primer optimization and computational correction. In the source study's methods: Reads were annotated to V, D and J genes according to IMGT and were analyzed with immunoSEQ Analyzer, with only productive sequences retained. Clonality was calculated as one minus the Shannon entropy normalized by log2 of the number of productive unique sequences. Public and private clones were assessed among the 100 most prevalent clones of each patient and control. Susac-specific clones were defined as absent from healthy and MS cohorts, approximately 1,000 published viral clones and other ImmuneACCESS disease sequences. The public reads were reanalyzed by TCRdb: fastp trimming at Q25, MiXCR alignment, in-frame beta chains only. Each record represents a unique CDR3 protein, reported with the most common genes and DNA among its rows. Clone size and V and J calls follow TCRdb, not the original study. Counted in this sample were about 180,000 distinct CDR3 sequences; 90% to 97% of them appeared once. The ten biggest clones cover around 0.12% of the sample.

Recombination linked TRBV6-1 to TRBJ1-2, with 9 junctional bases fitting TRBD1. Input material: CD4+ T cells from PBMCs. The source of this sequence is a human donor with Susac syndrome. The DNA reads TGTGCCAGCAGCCGTCGGACAGGGGATGGCTACACCTTC. Translated, it gives CASSRRTGDGYTF.